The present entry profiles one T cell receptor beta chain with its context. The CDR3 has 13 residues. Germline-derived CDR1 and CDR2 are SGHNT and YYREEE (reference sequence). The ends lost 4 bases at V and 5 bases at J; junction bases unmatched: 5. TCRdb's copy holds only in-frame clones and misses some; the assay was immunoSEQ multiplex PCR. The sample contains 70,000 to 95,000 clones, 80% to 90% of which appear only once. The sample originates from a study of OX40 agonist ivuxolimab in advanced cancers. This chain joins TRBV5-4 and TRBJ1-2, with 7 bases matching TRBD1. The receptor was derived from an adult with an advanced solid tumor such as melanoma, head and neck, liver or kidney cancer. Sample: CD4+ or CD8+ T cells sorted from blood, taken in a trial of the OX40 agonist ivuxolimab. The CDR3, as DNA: TGTGCCAGCAGCCAGACAGGGATGTATGGCTACACCTTC. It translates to CASSQTGMYGYTF.